This TCR beta chain emerged from a study of CD8+CD57+ T cells in acquired aplastic anemia. Notes on the study in general: A set of twenty-nine CD8+ CDR3 sequences was shared between patients and controls, and these sequences appeared highly expressed in patients.

TCR beta VDJ combinations and CDR3 sequences were profiled from genomic DNA. Via MiXCR, TCRdb re-called the reads, giving one row per CDR3 protein. Of some 160,000 distinct CDR3 sequences in the sample, about 50% were seen once. The count of this clonotype is one. Its specificity is unknown. V was clipped by 1 base and J by 5 bases, with 20 bases between them. Germline V CDR1 and CDR2: DFQATT, SNEGSKA (reference sequence). The CDR3 length is 16 residues. The authors sequenced patients whose flow cytometry had shown CD8+CD57+ cell expansion. The chain is built from TRBV20-1 and TRBJ2-5, with D possibly being TRBD2 (6 bases). The receptor was isolated from a human donor with aplastic anemia. The source material was sorted CD4+, CD8+, or CD8+CD57+ T cells (not recorded which) from PBMCs. Written as DNA, the CDR3 is TGCAGTGCTAGAGGTTGGGAGGAGGGCCCAAGTGAGACCCAGTACTTC. As protein: CSARGWEEGPSETQYF.